These 29 T cell receptor beta chains came from one sample sequenced in a study of T cells in localized non-small cell lung cancer. TCRdb's copy holds only in-frame clones and misses some; the assay was immunoSEQ multiplex PCR. The sample lists 20,000 to 30,000 clones, about four fifths occurring once. Specimen: PBMCs, collected before any cancer treatment. These receptors all stem from a man between 40 and 70 years old with stage II lung adenocarcinoma.

This chain uses TRBV7-3 with TRBJ2-3; D might be TRBD2 (6 bases). The V end lost 3 bases, the J end lost 2 bases, and 12 bases lay between the germline ends. Germline CDR1 is SGHTA and CDR2 is FQGTGA. This CDR3 spans 15 amino acids. CDR3 sequence: CASSFGGVTTDTQYF. For the CDR3, the DNA is TGTGCCAGCAGCTTCGGCGGGGTAACCACAGATACGCAGTATTTT.

The chain is built from TRBV7-2 and TRBJ2-5, with D perhaps TRBD1 (7 bases). Germline CDR1 reads SGHTA; CDR2 reads FQGNSA. V was shortened by 1 base and J by 5 bases, with 14 bases between the two germline ends. The CDR3 is 15 amino acids. Here the CDR3 DNA reads TGTGCCAGCAGCTTAGAACAGGGGAGGCGGGAGACCCAGTACTTC. Residues: CASSLEQGRRETQYF.

This clone has more than one count but fewer than ten. The chain couples TRBV2 to TRBJ1-2, with unresolved D. The CDR3 is made up of 12 amino acids. Germline V gene data show CDR1 as SNHLY and CDR2 as FYNNEI. The germline V and J ends were trimmed by 3 bases and 2 bases, with 4 bases remaining between them. CDR3 loop: CASSDQNYGYTF. CDR3 DNA: TGTGCCAGCAGTGACCAGAACTATGGCTACACCTTC.

This clone was seen just once. The CDR3 region is CASSVFVTHRRNTIYF. The CDR3 nucleotides are TGTGCCAGCAGTGTATTCGTGACCCATAGGCGGAACACCATATATTTT. The chain is built from TRBV6-4 and TRBJ1-3; D remains unclear. CDR1 is MRHNA, CDR2 SNTAGT, per germline. The CDR3 is 16 residues long. Trimming cost V 4 bases and J 7 bases, with 20 bases left between them.

The chain employs TRBV6-5 and TRBJ1-1; D is uncertain. V was pared by 8 bases and J by 3 bases, with 10 bases between. Germline V gene data show CDR1 as MNHEY and CDR2 as SVGAGI. This CDR3 has 12 amino acids. CDR3 sequence reads: CASSRTDTEAFF. The CDR3 DNA sequence: TGTGCCAGCTCCAGGACCGACACTGAAGCTTTCTTT.

The rearrangement joins TRBV25-1 to TRBJ2-3, with D perhaps being TRBD1 or TRBD2 (5 bases each). Germline values: CDR1 MGHDK, CDR2 SYGVNS. Trimming shortened V by 3 bases and J by 4 bases, and 14 bases separated the two germline ends. The CDR3 runs 15 residues. CDR3 in DNA: TGTGCCAGCAGTGAGCCAGGGAGAGTCCCAGATACGCAGTATTTT. This sequence encodes CASSEPGRVPDTQYF.

This clone is a singleton in its sample. The chain recombines TRBV5-1 with TRBJ2-6, with unresolved D. With 2 bases removed from V and 1 base from J, the gap between germline ends came to 4 bases. Per the germline V gene, CDR1 is SGHRS and CDR2 is YFSETQ. The CDR3 totals 14 residues. This CDR3 reads CASSLVSGANVLTF. As DNA, the CDR3 is TGCGCCAGCAGCTTAGTGTCTGGGGCCAACGTCCTGACTTTC. Variable domain in full (rest from reference TRBV5-1 and TRBJ2-6): KAGVTQTPRYLIKTRGQQVTLSCSPISGHRSVSWYQQTPGQGLQFLFEYFSETQRNKGNFPGRFSGRQFSNSRSEMNVSTLELGDSALYLCASSLVSGANVLTFGAGSRLTVL.

This chain's CDR3 is CASSPSTRASNNNEQFF. For the CDR3, the DNA is TGTGCCAGCAGCCCGTCAACGAGGGCTAGTAATAACAATGAGCAGTTCTTC. The chain is built from TRBV7-3 and TRBJ2-1; maybe TRBD2 (5 bases). Per the germline V gene, CDR1 is SGHTA and CDR2 is FQGTGA. With 5 bases removed from V and 5 bases from J, the gap between germline ends came to 22 bases. This CDR3 region has 17 residues.

The chain links TRBV9 to TRBJ2-7; D not resolved. Trimming removed 3 bases at V and 0 bases at J, with 10 bases between. Germline values: CDR1 SGDLS, CDR2 YYNGEE. This CDR3 spans 14 amino acids. CDR3 amino acids: CASSASQSSYEQYF. The CDR3 DNA reads TGTGCCAGCAGCGCCTCACAGAGCTCCTACGAGCAGTACTTC. The entire variable domain, with the rest obtained from reference TRBV9 and TRBJ2-7, is as follows: DSGVTQTPKHLITATGQRVTLRCSPRSGDLSVYWYQQSLDQGLQFLIQYYNGEERAKGNILERFSAQQFPDLHSELNLSSLELGDSALYFCASSASQSSYEQYFGPGTRLTVT.

Only a few counts were recorded for this clone. The J gene is TRBJ1-2, the V gene TRBV7-9; a possible D gene is TRBD1 (5 bases). Deletions cut 8 bases from V and 3 bases from J, with 10 bases between. This CDR3 region has 12 residues. Per germline, CDR1 SEHNR and CDR2 FQNEAQ (reference sequence). For the CDR3, the DNA is TGTGCCAGCGGCCAGGGCGACTATGGCTACACCTTC. Amino acids: CASGQGDYGYTF.

J is TRBJ2-2 and V is TRBV15; perhaps TRBD2 as D (5 bases). This CDR3 contains 15 residues. Germline CDR1 and CDR2: LNHNV and YYDKDF (reference sequence). V was cut by 1 base and J by 5 bases, with 11 bases left in between. CDR3 nucleotide sequence: TGTGCCACCAGCAGAGGCGGGCCCGGGACCGGGGAGCTGTTTTTT. Protein: CATSRGGPGTGELFF. Full variable domain (missing parts from reference TRBV15 and TRBJ2-2): DAMVIQNPRYQVTQFGKPVTLSCSQTLNHNVMYWYQQKSSQAPKLLFHYYDKDFNNEADTPDNFQSRRPNTSFCFLDIRSPGLGDTAMYLCATSRGGPGTGELFFGEGSRLTVL.

This chain links TRBV6-1 with TRBJ1-1, with D uncertain. V lost 5 bases, J lost 1 base, and 8 bases lay in between. The CDR3 runs 13 residues. Germline loops: CDR1 MNHNS, CDR2 SASEGT. CDR3: CASSWMENTEAFF. CDR3 coding DNA: TGTGCCAGCAGTTGGATGGAGAACACTGAAGCTTTCTTT.

This clone has a handful of counts. The gene calls are TRBV2 and TRBJ2-2, with TRBD2 as a possible D gene (6 bases). The CDR3 runs to 13 residues. Germline CDR1 is SNHLY and CDR2 is FYNNEI. The V gene lost 8 bases and the J gene lost 1 base, with 8 bases spanning the gap. DNA of the CDR3: TGTGCCAGCTCGGGAGTGAACACCGGGGAGCTGTTTTTT. Amino acids: CASSGVNTGELFF.

The rearrangement joins TRBV27 to TRBJ2-1, with D unresolved. Trimming stripped 2 bases from V and 0 bases from J, with 11 bases between. The CDR3 runs 16 residues. The V gene's germline CDR1 is MNHEY and CDR2 SMNVEV (reference sequence). In DNA, the CDR3 is TGTGCCAGCAGTTTAGTGGGAAAAAGCTCCTACAATGAGCAGTTCTTC. Its translation is CASSLVGKSSYNEQFF.

The chain's CDR3 is CASSLLPGGRSSYNSPLHF. DNA of the CDR3: TGTGCCAGCAGCTTGCTACCAGGGGGCCGTAGCTCCTATAATTCACCCCTCCACTTT. The V gene is TRBV7-2, the J gene TRBJ1-6; 8 bases map to TRBD1. The CDR3 is 19 amino acids. Germline V gene data show CDR1 as SGHTA and CDR2 as FQGNSA. Trimming took 3 bases from V and 0 from J; bases not matched to a gene: 10.

The V call is TRBV29-1, the J call TRBJ2-7; perhaps TRBD1 as D (6 bases). The CDR3 contains 13 residues. V was shortened by 2 bases and J by 5 bases, with 13 bases between the two germline ends. Germline V CDR1 and CDR2: SQVTM, ANQGSEA. CDR3 sequence reads: CSVESDSTNEQYF. CDR3 bases: TGCAGCGTTGAATCGGACAGCACGAACGAGCAGTACTTC.

The chain carries TRBV6-1 and TRBJ2-1, with a weak D call TRBD1 (5 bases). Germline assignment: CDR1 MNHNS and CDR2 SASEGT. This CDR3 region has 13 residues. V was cut by 7 bases and J by 6 bases, with 13 bases left in between. The CDR3 sequence is CASIKQQVNEQFF. In nucleotides, the CDR3 is TGTGCCAGCATCAAGCAACAGGTCAATGAGCAGTTCTTC.

The rearrangement joins TRBV28 to TRBJ1-4; 7 bases are shared with TRBD1. V lost 2 bases, J lost 2 bases, and 2 bases stayed unmatched. Germline V gene lookup returns CDR1 MDHEN and CDR2 SYDVKM. The CDR3 is 15 amino acids. The DNA of the CDR3 is TGTGCCAGCAGTTTAACAGGGGCTACTAATGAAAAACTGTTTTTT. This encodes CASSLTGATNEKLFF. The complete variable domain, with remaining parts taken from reference TRBV28 and TRBJ1-4, reads DVKVTQSSRYLVKRTGEKVFLECVQDMDHENMFWYRQDPGLGLRLIYFSYDVKMKEKGDIPEGYSVSREKKERFSLILESASTNQTSMYLCASSLTGATNEKLFFGSGTQLSVL.

V gene TRBV18 combines with J gene TRBJ2-2; no reliable D call. The CDR3 contains 18 residues. The germline V and J ends were trimmed by 1 base and 0 bases, with 15 bases remaining between them. Germline V lookup: CDR1 KGHSH, CDR2 LQKENI. CDR3 DNA sequence: TGTGCCAGCTCACCACGGTCGGGCAGTGCTTCGAACACCGGGGAGCTGTTTTTT. This sequence encodes CASSPRSGSASNTGELFF.

The gene calls are TRBV6-5 and TRBJ1-5, with D possibly TRBD1 on 5 matching bases. Germline V CDR1 and CDR2: MNHEY, SVGAGI. The V end lost 3 bases, the J end lost 1 base, and 7 bases lay between the germline ends. The CDR3 loop spans 14 amino acids. The CDR3 sequence is CASSYRGSNQPQHF. The CDR3 region has the DNA TGTGCCAGCAGTTATCGGGGGAGCAATCAGCCCCAGCATTTT.

V gene TRBV7-9 combines with J gene TRBJ1-3; no reliable D call. V dropped 0 bases and J dropped 9 bases, with 18 bases sitting between them. This CDR3 is 16 amino acids long. CDR1 is SEHNR, CDR2 FQNEAQ, per germline (reference sequence). CDR3 in DNA: TGTGCCAGCAGCTTAGCGCCGGTTGCCTCGGTCGGCACCATATATTTT. Its protein product is CASSLAPVASVGTIYF.

The J gene is TRBJ1-3, the V gene TRBV2; 9 bases match TRBD1. The germline gives CDR1 SNHLY, CDR2 FYNNEI. The CDR3 extends over 16 amino acids. Germline trimming cut 6 bases from V and 0 bases from J; bases unmatched to any gene: 6. CDR3 protein: CASRGPTGGSGNTIYF. DNA for the CDR3: TGTGCCAGCAGAGGCCCGACAGGGGGCTCTGGAAACACCATATATTTT.

The V call is TRBV10-3, the J call TRBJ1-1, with no clear D. Germline lookup yields CDR1 ENHRY and CDR2 SYGVKD. V dropped 7 bases and J dropped 4 bases, with 13 bases sitting between them. This CDR3 has 13 amino acids. CDR3 nucleotides: TGTGCCATCAAGGCCGAAAGCAGCACTGAAGCTTTCTTT. As protein: CAIKAESSTEAFF.

This clone was seen a single time. The J gene is TRBJ2-5, the V gene TRBV29-1, with a weak D call TRBD1 (7 bases). CDR3 length: 15 residues. V gave up 3 bases and J gave up 2 bases, with 16 bases separating them. CDR1 and CDR2 from the germline V gene are SQVTM and ANQGSEA. The DNA for the CDR3 is TGCAGCGTTGACCGACAGGGAGGTGCGCAAGAGACCCAGTACTTC. Translation gives CSVDRQGGAQETQYF.

This clone appeared once. This rearrangement joins TRBV15 to TRBJ1-2, with TRBD1 identical over 10 bases. The CDR3 has 16 amino acids. Looked up from germline, CDR1 is LNHNV and CDR2 is YYDKDF (reference sequence). V dropped 0 bases and J dropped 13; count of bases not matched to a gene: 14. Here the CDR3 reads CATSRDRVGGQGSSTF. CDR3 coding DNA: TGTGCCACCAGCAGAGATAGGGTAGGGGGACAGGGGAGCTCCACCTTC.

The chain couples TRBV6-1 to TRBJ1-1; D is undetermined. The V gene lost 9 bases and the J gene lost 5 bases, with 19 bases spanning the gap. The CDR3 is 14 amino acids. In germline, CDR1 is MNHNS, CDR2 SASEGT. The CDR3 sequence: CASSAGVQGTEAFF. The DNA of the CDR3 is TGTGCCAGTTCCGCTGGCGTCCAAGGAACTGAAGCTTTCTTT.

J is TRBJ1-6 and V is TRBV6-5; D ambiguous. The V end was cut by 7 bases, the J end by 7 bases, with 14 bases between. The CDR3 is 14 residues long. The germline V gene encodes CDR1 MNHEY and CDR2 SVGAGI. The CDR3 nucleotides read TGTGCCAGCACCCTGGTGGCGGAGAATTCACCCCTCCACTTT. Translation: CASTLVAENSPLHF.

The rearrangement uses TRBV9 and TRBJ2-1; D is unclear. Deletions cut 4 bases from V and 0 bases from J, with 14 bases between. Germline V gives CDR1 SGDLS, CDR2 YYNGEE. The CDR3 is 16 residues long. CDR3 DNA: TGTGCCAGCAGCCCTCAAGGGCGTCGCTCCTACAATGAGCAGTTCTTC. Translating it yields CASSPQGRRSYNEQFF.

The genes are TRBV9 and TRBJ2-1; 12 nucleotides agree with TRBD2. This CDR3 is 15 amino acids long. J was trimmed by 7 bases and V by 4 bases; bases with no gene match: 6. Germline CDR1 reads SGDLS; CDR2 reads YYNGEE. The CDR3 nucleotides read TGTGCCAGCAGCCCCCAGACTAGCGGGAGTAATGAGCAGTTCTTC. It translates to CASSPQTSGSNEQFF. Using reference TRBV9 and TRBJ2-1 for the parts outside the CDR3, the full variable domain is DSGVTQTPKHLITATGQRVTLRCSPRSGDLSVYWYQQSLDQGLQFLIQYYNGEERAKGNILERFSAQQFPDLHSELNLSSLELGDSALYFCASSPQTSGSNEQFFGPGTRLTVL.